The text below deals with one TCR beta chain. Its antigen is not known. V was cut by 4 bases and J by 7 bases, with 8 bases left in between. Germline values: CDR1 MGHRA, CDR2 YSYEKL. The CDR3 is 13 residues long. This specimen belongs to a study of CD8+ T cells in alopecia areata. Overall study findings and caveats: Lesional scalp, especially alopecia totalis/universalis, showed higher clonality than normal scalp.

Investigators isolated RNA and reverse transcribed it into cDNA to act as the sequencing template. Assay used: immunoSEQ multiplex PCR; TCRdb lists only in-frame clones, some missing. The sample consists of under 350,000 clones, roughly 60% of them appearing once. Treatment defined: oral pan-JAK inhibitor, 5-10 mg twice daily. The chain is built from TRBV4-1 and TRBJ1-6; D is uncertain. This receptor was taken from a human donor with alopecia areata. Sequencing used CD4+ T cells sorted from blood, obtained at week 24, from a patient treated with tofacitinib. The CDR3 protein is CASSPTRNSPLHF. DNA of the CDR3: TGCGCCAGCAGCCCTACTAGAAATTCACCCCTCCACTTT.